These T cell receptor beta chains were read from a single sample in a study of identical twins. One entry per CDR3 protein results from TCRdb running MiXCR on the 5' RACE reads. The data hold 300,000 to 400,000 distinct CDR3 sequences, with approximately 13% observed a single time. The sample was also linked to a second study, of yellow fever vaccine responses in identical twins.

The sequenced sample was CD8+ T cells sorted from blood. These TCRs come from a woman aged 18 to 35 in good health. CDR3s include the opening cysteine and the closing phenylalanine or tryptophan. Clone size, where shown, is once, few, many, or a class for clones that have expanded.

CDR3 protein,V gene,clone size,J gene
CASSTSGQPYEQYF,TRBV9,few,TRBJ2-7
CSVEGGSTSYNEQFF,TRBV29-1,many,TRBJ2-1
CASSYIGPAGEVETQYF,TRBV6-2/TRBV6-3,many,TRBJ2-5
CASHRWVGGELFF,TRBV12-3/TRBV12-4,many,TRBJ2-2
CASSLTGLAGNEQFF,TRBV28,.,TRBJ2-1
CASSQDHPSGIGLDTQYF,TRBV4-1,few,TRBJ2-3
CASSLVPGELFF,TRBV7-9,many,TRBJ2-2
CATTANTGELFF,TRBV19,.,TRBJ2-2
CASSYSGTSGSYEQYF,TRBV6-5,many,TRBJ2-7
CSVRLGQGFKETQYF,TRBV29-1,.,TRBJ2-5
CSAVEARGPYYNEQFF,TRBV20-1,few,TRBJ2-1
CASSQGGYNEQFF,TRBV3-1,many,TRBJ2-1
CSVVFTGGLRTEAFF,TRBV29-1,few,TRBJ1-1
CASSSPTSGEYNEQFF,TRBV7-6,.,TRBJ2-1
CATADRTGDQETQYF,TRBV24-1,few,TRBJ2-5
CASSRRDRGIDNEQFF,TRBV4-1,many,TRBJ2-1
CASSAGLGLWTEAFF,TRBV6-1,few,TRBJ1-1
CASFTPGGPYNEQFF,TRBV27,.,TRBJ2-1
CASSVAYRGQPQHF,TRBV2,.,TRBJ1-5
CAISGTAGVQETQYF,TRBV10-3,.,TRBJ2-5
CASSLQGSGNTDTQYF,TRBV28,.,TRBJ2-3
CASSFLDQETQYF,TRBV7-9,few,TRBJ2-5
CASSLSRSAGAEAFF,TRBV7-6,.,TRBJ1-1
CSVGPRPPGQGVYEQYF,TRBV29-1,few,TRBJ2-7
CASSPTSGVEKLFF,TRBV9,.,TRBJ1-4
CASSPRSGLAGIEQYF,TRBV7-6,many,TRBJ2-7
CAISVPGQGAQGYEQYF,TRBV10-3,few,TRBJ2-7
CASSLSGARGRAGHRPDTQYF,TRBV27,.,TRBJ2-3
CASSGRTGVMNTEAFF,TRBV9,many,TRBJ1-1
CASSPISNQETQYF,TRBV12-3/TRBV12-4,many,TRBJ2-5
CASSLLGTREANEQFF,TRBV12-3/TRBV12-4,.,TRBJ2-1
CASSSSWDRGFDTQYF,TRBV6-2/TRBV6-3,.,TRBJ2-3
CASSSQVAYEQYF,TRBV7-9,.,TRBJ2-7
CATSRVGLAGDNEQFF,TRBV15,.,TRBJ2-1
CSARDPGGSNTGELFF,TRBV20-1,.,TRBJ2-2
CASSESTAPSGYTF,TRBV6-4,.,TRBJ1-2
CSARPYRAPTGELFF,TRBV20-1,many,TRBJ2-2
CASSLDLGGDNEQFF,TRBV11-3,few,TRBJ2-1
CASSYPRDQRYNEQFF,TRBV7-9,.,TRBJ2-1
CASSFVGSTSGRPYEQYF,TRBV28,few,TRBJ2-7
CSARVLPGEEETQYF,TRBV20-1,.,TRBJ2-5
CASSLSGSGTDTQYF,TRBV12-3/TRBV12-4,few,TRBJ2-3
CASSQAGLGTEAFF,TRBV4-1,.,TRBJ1-1
CASSYEGSGNTIYF,TRBV6-5,few,TRBJ1-3
CATSSLNTEAFF,TRBV15,.,TRBJ1-1
CASSQDGRDLSDTQYF,TRBV3-1,few,TRBJ2-3
CASRFDRGWETNTGELFF,TRBV4-1,few,TRBJ2-2